This T cell receptor (beta chain) was recorded in a study of T cell responses to AZD1222 COVID-19 vaccine. Study information: Analyses pooled second doses at about 4 or about 12 weeks. Study findings and constraints: The peak T cell response came first, and repertoires were sampled only after it.

Trimming removed 4 bases from V and 4 bases from J, with 20 bases in between. In germline, CDR1 is SQVTM, CDR2 ANQGSEA. This CDR3 contains 16 residues. The data were produced by immunoSEQ multiplex PCR, yet TCRdb's version contains in-frame clones alone and is incomplete. The data show 85,000 to 110,000 clones, about nine tenths seen once. Notes on this clone: What it binds is not known.

The starting material was peripheral blood, obtained on day 0 of AZD1222 vaccination. V is TRBV29-1 and J is TRBJ1-3; a weak D match, TRBD1 (6 bases). The TCR sequence derives from an adult in good health. CDR3 sequence: CSVARYEEGDGNTIYF. CDR3 bases: TGCAGCGTTGCCCGATATGAGGAGGGGGACGGAAACACCATATATTTT.